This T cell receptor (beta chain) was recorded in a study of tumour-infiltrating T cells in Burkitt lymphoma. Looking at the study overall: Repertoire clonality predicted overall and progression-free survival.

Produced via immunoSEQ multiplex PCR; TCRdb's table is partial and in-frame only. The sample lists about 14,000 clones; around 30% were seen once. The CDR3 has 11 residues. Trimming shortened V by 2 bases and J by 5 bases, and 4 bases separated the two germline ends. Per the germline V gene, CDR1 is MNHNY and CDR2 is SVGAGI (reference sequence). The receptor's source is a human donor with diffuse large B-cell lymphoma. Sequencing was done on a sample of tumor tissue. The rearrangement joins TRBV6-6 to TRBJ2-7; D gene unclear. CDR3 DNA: TGTGCCAGCAGTTACCGAGACGAGCAGTACTTC. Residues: CASSYRDEQYF.